This T cell receptor (beta chain) came from a study of cytotoxic CD8 clonotypes in ibrutinib-treated CLL. Regarding the study as a whole: Higher clonality was seen at ibrutinib response and a return toward baseline at progression. Public clonotypes, an uncommon group, contracted or remained stable on treatment.

The CDR3 is 16 amino acids. Germline trimming cut 2 bases from V and 4 bases from J; bases unmatched to any gene: 8. Germline V gives CDR1 WNHNN, CDR2 SYGVQD (reference sequence). The table came from immunoSEQ multiplex PCR; TCRdb's copy has only in-frame clones and leaves some out. Of fewer than 30,000 clones detected, about 75% appear once; the ten largest clones hold around 28%. To note about this clone: Its antigen is still unknown.

This chain uses TRBV10-1 with TRBJ2-4; 7 bases align to TRBD1. The sequence was obtained from a human donor with chronic lymphocytic leukemia. The specimen comprised PBMCs, sampled after 24 months of ibrutinib treatment. Written as DNA, the CDR3 is TGCGCCAGCAGTGAGACGACAGGGCCGCCAAAAAACATTCAGTACTTC. Translation: CASSETTGPPKNIQYF.